These T cell receptor beta chains were read from a single sample in a study of breast tumors, draining lymph nodes, adjacent tissues. TCRdb reanalysed the multiplex PCR reads using MiXCR and keeps one entry per CDR3 protein. The sample lists tens of thousands of distinct CDR3 sequences, 20% to 25% occurring once. The sample was breast tumor tissue. These receptors all stem from a female donor with breast cancer. Some clones in this sample may be carry-over from other donors' samples. The CDR3 runs from the conserved cysteine through the conserved F or W. The D gene is left open where the match is weak. Not every row has a clone size; where given, it reads once, few, many or a size class.

j_gene	v_gene	abundance	d_gene	CDR3aa	CDR3nt
TRBJ1-2	TRBV10-3	medium-sized	.	CAISESDTLNYGYTF	TGTGCCATCAGTGAGTCGGACACCTTAAACTATGGCTACACCTTC
TRBJ2-1	TRBV24-1	many	.	CATSDPDEYNEQFF	TGTGCCACCAGTGACCCGGACGAGTACAATGAGCAGTTCTTC
TRBJ1-1	TRBV15	.	.	CATSRDVTGDRDFF	TGTGCCACCAGCAGAGATGTTACCGGGGACCGGGATTTCTTT
TRBJ1-2	TRBV10-1	many	.	CASSDEVGYGYTF	TGCGCCAGCAGTGACGAGGTTGGCTATGGCTACACCTTC
TRBJ1-3	TRBV12-3/TRBV12-4	many	.	CASSKGAGNTIYF	TGTGCCAGCAGTAAAGGGGCCGGAAACACCATATATTTT
TRBJ2-7	TRBV5-1	many	TRBD2	CASSHDGGRLYEQYF	TGCGCCAGCAGCCATGATGGCGGGAGGTTGTACGAGCAGTACTTC
TRBJ1-2	TRBV27	many	TRBD1	CASSPGQGANHYGYTF	TGTGCCAGCAGTCCGGGACAGGGGGCAAACCACTATGGCTACACCTTC
TRBJ2-7	TRBV28	.	.	CASRADYEQYF	TGTGCCAGCAGGGCCGATTACGAGCAGTACTTC
TRBJ1-4	TRBV20-1	many	.	CSARALNEKLFF	TGCAGTGCTAGGGCCCTTAATGAAAAACTGTTTTTT
TRBJ1-4	TRBV15	many	TRBD1	CATSRTGQLNEKLFF	TGTGCCACCAGCAGGACAGGGCAACTTAATGAAAAACTGTTTTTT